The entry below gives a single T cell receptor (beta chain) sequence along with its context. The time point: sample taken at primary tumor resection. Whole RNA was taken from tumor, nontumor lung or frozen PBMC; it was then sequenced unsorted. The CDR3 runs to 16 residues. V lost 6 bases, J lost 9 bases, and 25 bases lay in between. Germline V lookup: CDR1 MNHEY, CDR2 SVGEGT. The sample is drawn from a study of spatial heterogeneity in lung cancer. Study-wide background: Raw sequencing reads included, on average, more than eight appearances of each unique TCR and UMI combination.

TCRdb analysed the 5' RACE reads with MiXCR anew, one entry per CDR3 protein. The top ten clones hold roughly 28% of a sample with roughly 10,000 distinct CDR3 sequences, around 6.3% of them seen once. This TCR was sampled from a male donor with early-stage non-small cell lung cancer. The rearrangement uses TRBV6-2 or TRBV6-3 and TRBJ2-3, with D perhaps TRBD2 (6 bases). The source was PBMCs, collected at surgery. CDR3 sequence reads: CASSPRWRGHPLTQYF. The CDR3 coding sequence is TGTGCCAGCAGCCCCCGTTGGCGGGGCCACCCCTTGACGCAGTATTTT.